Below are 19 T cell receptor beta chains sequenced from a single sample in a study of T cell changes during pregnancy in multiple sclerosis. Sequencing was performed with immunoSEQ multiplex PCR; in TCRdb, only in-frame clones are kept and a portion is missing. The data contain tens of thousands of clones, 92% of them seen just once; the ten biggest clones take up about 0.7%. The source was CD4+ T cells from peripheral blood mononuclear cells, collected in the third trimester of pregnancy. These receptors were obtained from a female donor with multiple sclerosis, enrolled in a pregnancy study.

This clone appeared once. The V call is TRBV7-2, the J call TRBJ1-5, with a tentative D call TRBD1 (6 bases). Germline lookup yields CDR1 SGHTA and CDR2 FQGNSA. CDR3 length equals 16 residues. V was pared by 3 bases and J by 4 bases, with 16 bases between. The CDR3 DNA is TGTGCCAGCAGCTTGTCAATACAGGGCCGAAATCAGCCCCAGCATTTT. This translates into CASSLSIQGRNQPQHF.

V and J are TRBV25-1 and TRBJ2-3; D may be TRBD1 (5 bases). The length of the CDR3 is 17 residues. CDR1 MGHDK and CDR2 SYGVNS come from the germline V gene. V was trimmed by 5 bases and J by 6 bases, leaving 24 bases between them. The CDR3 here is CASSTRTGNPPRDTQYF. CDR3 coding DNA: TGTGCCAGCAGTACCCGAACAGGCAACCCGCCGAGGGATACGCAGTATTTT.

CDR3 sequence: CASSSIYNEQFF. The CDR3 region has the DNA TGTGCCAGCTCATCCATCTACAATGAGCAGTTCTTC. The chain uses TRBV18 and TRBJ2-1; unclear D gene. Per germline, CDR1 KGHSH and CDR2 LQKENI. Trimming left V 5 bases short and J 3 bases short, with 5 bases between. The CDR3 extends over 12 amino acids.

This clone was observed a few times. V usage is TRBV7-9 and J usage is TRBJ1-3; 7 bases line up with TRBD1. This CDR3 comprises 15 residues. The junction had 9 bases not matched to a gene; V was cut back by 6 bases and J by 4 bases. Per the germline V gene, CDR1 is SEHNR and CDR2 is FQNEAQ (reference sequence). The CDR3 sequence is CASSYDRVVGNTIYF. The CDR3 coding sequence is TGTGCCAGCAGTTACGACAGGGTGGTAGGAAACACCATATATTTT.

This chain joins TRBV7-3 and TRBJ2-3; D unresolved. The ends were cut back, 2 bases at V and 0 bases at J, with 6 bases in the middle. Per germline, CDR1 SGHTA and CDR2 FQGTGA. This CDR3 contains 14 residues. DNA of the CDR3: TGTGCCAGCAGCTTACACGGTAGCACAGATACGCAGTATTTT. Its protein is CASSLHGSTDTQYF.

DNA for the CDR3: TGTGCCAGCAGTATCGGGACAGGAATAGCCGGGGAGCTGTTTTTT. Protein: CASSIGTGIAGELFF. The V gene is TRBV27, the J gene TRBJ2-2, with TRBD1 matching over 8 bases. V shed 5 bases, J shed 6 bases, and the junction held 8 bases outside the gene matches. Germline-derived CDR1 and CDR2 are MNHEY and SMNVEV (reference sequence). The CDR3 spans 15 residues.

The chain carries TRBV15 and TRBJ2-3; no firm D call. CDR1 and CDR2 from the germline V gene are LNHNV and YYDKDF (reference sequence). This CDR3 is 17 amino acids long. V was trimmed by 0 bases and J by 4 bases, leaving 17 bases between them. The CDR3: CATSRDGPGKVADTQYF. The DNA of the CDR3 is TGTGCCACCAGCAGAGATGGGCCAGGAAAAGTGGCAGATACGCAGTATTTT.

The chain is built from TRBV7-3 and TRBJ2-1, with 8 bases lining up with TRBD2. Germline V gives CDR1 SGHTA, CDR2 FQGTGA. Trimming cost V 3 bases and J 7 bases; bases outside gene matches: 8. The CDR3 extends over 15 amino acids. The CDR3 here is CASSFSGRASNEQFF. As DNA, the CDR3 is TGTGCCAGCAGCTTTTCCGGGAGGGCCTCGAATGAGCAGTTCTTC.

The chain recombines TRBV7-2 with TRBJ2-7; 7 bases fit TRBD2. Germline assignment: CDR1 SGHTA and CDR2 FQGNSA. CDR3 length: 15 residues. The V segment lost 5 bases and the J segment 3 bases; nucleotides outside the gene matches: 10. CDR3 protein: CASSPQVGGGYEQYF. Here the CDR3 DNA reads TGTGCCAGCAGCCCCCAGGTTGGGGGGGGCTACGAGCAGTACTTC.

This sequence joins TRBV2 and TRBJ2-3; D gene unclear. CDR1 is SNHLY, CDR2 FYNNEI, per germline. The V and J ends lost 4 bases and 3 bases respectively, with 11 bases between them. The CDR3 loop spans 14 amino acids. CDR3 protein: CASSAAGRTDTQYF. CDR3 DNA: TGTGCCAGCAGTGCCGCAGGAAGGACAGATACGCAGTATTTT.

V gene TRBV2 combines with J gene TRBJ2-1; 8 bases line up with TRBD2. V was pared by 1 base and J by 5 bases, with 4 bases of the junction left unmatched. The germline V gene encodes CDR1 SNHLY and CDR2 FYNNEI. The CDR3 extends over 15 amino acids. The CDR3 region has the DNA TGTGCCAGCAGTGAAGTAGCGGGACGTCACAATGAGCAGTTCTTC. Amino acids: CASSEVAGRHNEQFF. Full variable domain (remainder filled in from reference TRBV2 and TRBJ2-1): EPEVTQTPSHQVTQMGQEVILRCVPISNHLYFYWYRQILGQKVEFLVSFYNNEISEKSEIFDDQFSVERPDGSNFTLKIRSTKLEDSAMYFCASSEVAGRHNEQFFGPGTRLTVL.

Only one count was recorded for this clone. This chain connects TRBV5-4 to TRBJ2-5, with a weak D call TRBD2 (5 bases). Trimming took 1 base from V and 5 from J, leaving 9 bases between them. Germline CDR1 and CDR2: SGHNT and YYREEE (reference sequence). The CDR3 contains 13 residues. CDR3 coding DNA: TGTGCCAGCAGCTTGACTAGAAGGGAGACCCAGTACTTC. Translating it yields CASSLTRRETQYF.

This chain uses TRBV7-2 with TRBJ2-3; 7 bases are a match to TRBD1. The CDR3 runs to 16 residues. Germline CDR1 is SGHTA and CDR2 is FQGNSA. The trim removed 5 bases at V and 1 base at J, leaving 9 bases unmatched. The CDR3 loop is CASSTTTGTGTDTQYF. The CDR3 DNA reads as TGTGCCAGCAGCACCACGACAGGGACGGGCACAGATACGCAGTATTTT. The variable domain in full, with the rest retrieved from reference TRBV7-2 and TRBJ2-3, is GAGVSQSPSNKVTEKGKDVELRCDPISGHTALYWYRQSLGQGLEFLIYFQGNSAPDKSGLPSDRFSAERTGGSVSTLTIQRTQQEDSAVYLCASSTTTGTGTDTQYFGPGTRLTVL.

V gene TRBV28 combines with J gene TRBJ1-5, with D hard to call. The germline V gene has CDR1 MDHEN and CDR2 SYDVKM. This CDR3 is 13 amino acids long. Trimming shortened V by 1 base and J by 4 bases, and 5 bases separated the two germline ends. CDR3 nucleotides: TGTGCCAGCAGTTTATTCAGAAATCAGCCCCAGCATTTT. Translation gives CASSLFRNQPQHF.

The chain recombines TRBV7-2 with TRBJ1-2; TRBD1 matches 8 bases. The CDR3 is 15 amino acids. Trimming cost V 5 bases and J 5 bases; bases outside gene matches: 10. The germline V gene has CDR1 SGHTA and CDR2 FQGNSA. CDR3 nucleotides: TGTGCCAGCAGCCAAGGACAGGGAGGCTTATATGGCTACACCTTC. This translates into CASSQGQGGLYGYTF.

The chain has TRBV10-3 and TRBJ2-7, with D tentatively TRBD2 (6 bases). The V end was cut by 6 bases, the J end by 5 bases, with 11 bases between. The CDR3 is 12 amino acids. CDR1 and CDR2 (germline): ENHRY, SYGVKD. CDR3 sequence: CAISSLADEQYF. CDR3 bases: TGTGCCATCAGCTCACTAGCTGACGAGCAGTACTTC.

The rearrangement links TRBV6-5 to TRBJ2-7; tentative D call: TRBD2 (6 bases). Germline loops: CDR1 MNHEY, CDR2 SVGAGI. Trimming took off 0 bases at V and 0 bases at J, with 9 bases between the two ends. There are 15 residues in the CDR3. The CDR3 DNA is TGTGCCAGCAGTTACTCGAGCGGGCCCTCCTACGAGCAGTACTTC. This sequence encodes CASSYSSGPSYEQYF.

The J gene is TRBJ2-5, the V gene TRBV7-2, with TRBD2 matching over 8 bases. Germline assignment: CDR1 SGHTA and CDR2 FQGNSA. The CDR3 consists of 15 residues. The trim removed 1 base at V and 4 bases at J, leaving 5 bases unmatched. The CDR3 nucleotides are TGTGCCAGCAGCTTAGAGGCGGGAGGACGAGAGACCCAGTACTTC. Protein product: CASSLEAGGRETQYF. The full variable domain, in which reference TRBV7-2 and TRBJ2-5 provide the parts outside the CDR3, is GAGVSQSPSNKVTEKGKDVELRCDPISGHTALYWYRQSLGQGLEFLIYFQGNSAPDKSGLPSDRFSAERTGGSVSTLTIQRTQQEDSAVYLCASSLEAGGRETQYFGPGTRLLVL.

CDR3 coding DNA: TGTGCCAGCAGCAAAGATGGGCCCCCAAGGAATGAAAAACTGTTTTTT. Amino acids: CASSKDGPPRNEKLFF. The V and J genes are TRBV21-1 and TRBJ1-4; TRBD1 is the table's D call and was not checked against the DNA. TRBV21-1 is classified as a pseudogene. The CDR3 runs to 16 residues.